One sample yielded the 29 T cell receptor beta chains listed below, sequenced in a study of T cell clones after liver transplantation. Assay: immunoSEQ multiplex PCR; the TCRdb copy retains only in-frame clones and omits some. This sample has tens of thousands of clones, with about 70% found just once. The sequences come from CD4+ T cells from blood, collected at the 22-month timepoint. The receptors originated from a human patient who received a liver transplant. Some T cells could come from the graft donor.

The V and J genes are TRBV6-1 and TRBJ1-4; possibly TRBD1 for D (6 bases). CDR1 is MNHNS, CDR2 SASEGT, per germline. The CDR3 sequence is 12 residues long. Trimming removed 10 bases from V and 7 bases from J, with 13 bases in between. The CDR3 loop reads CATEGGSEKLFF. The CDR3 nucleotides are TGTGCCACCGAAGGGGGGAGTGAAAAACTGTTTTTT.

The chain combines TRBV7-3 with TRBJ2-3; 8 bases line up with TRBD2. The CDR3 runs 15 residues. The V gene's germline CDR1 is SGHTA and CDR2 FQGTGA. V was clipped by 5 bases and J by 7 bases; unmatched bases: 11. In nucleotides, the CDR3 is TGTGCCAGCAGCGGGATGGCGGGGGGAGGAAATACGCAGTATTTT. Amino acid sequence: CASSGMAGGGNTQYF.

This chain links TRBV27 with TRBJ1-1; D is unclear. The V gene lost 0 bases and the J gene lost 5 bases, with 13 bases spanning the gap. CDR1 MNHEY and CDR2 SMNVEV come from the germline V gene (reference sequence). This CDR3 is 15 amino acids long. The CDR3 spells CASSLSPPTGTEAFF. The DNA for the CDR3 is TGTGCCAGCAGTTTATCTCCTCCGACCGGGACTGAAGCTTTCTTT.

This chain uses TRBV19 with TRBJ1-1; D is undetermined. CDR1 LNHDA and CDR2 SQIVND come from the germline V gene (reference sequence). Trimming took 3 bases from V and 3 from J, leaving 14 bases between them. The CDR3 covers 15 residues. CDR3 in amino acids: CASSIWVPRDTEAFF. CDR3 DNA: TGTGCCAGTAGTATTTGGGTACCCCGGGACACTGAAGCTTTCTTT. The whole variable domain, filled in from reference TRBV19 and TRBJ1-1, reads DGGITQSPKYLFRKEGQNVTLSCEQNLNHDAMYWYRQDPGQGLRLIYYSQIVNDFQKGDIAEGYSVSREKKESFPLTVTSAQKNPTAFYLCASSIWVPRDTEAFFGQGTRLTVV.

This rearrangement joins TRBV30 to TRBJ2-2; the D gene is possibly TRBD1 (6 bases). This CDR3 has 15 amino acids. Germline V gene data show CDR1 as GTSNPN and CDR2 as SVGIG (reference sequence). V shed 0 bases and J shed 1 base, with 9 bases lying between them. The CDR3 spells CAWSVSRGNTGELFF. The CDR3 nucleotides are TGTGCCTGGAGTGTGAGCAGGGGGAACACCGGGGAGCTGTTTTTT.

The gene calls are TRBV28 and TRBJ1-2, with TRBD1 matching over 8 bases. V was clipped by 6 bases and J by 6 bases; unmatched bases: 9. The CDR3 has 14 amino acids. Germline CDR1 reads MDHEN; CDR2 reads SYDVKM. Here the CDR3 reads CASSDPRGRDGYTF. DNA for the CDR3: TGTGCCAGCAGCGACCCCAGGGGGCGGGATGGCTACACCTTC.

This chain connects TRBV27 to TRBJ1-3, with 9 positions matching TRBD1. Per germline, CDR1 MNHEY and CDR2 SMNVEV (reference sequence). The length of the CDR3 is 16 residues. Germline trimming cut 5 bases from V and 2 bases from J; bases unmatched to any gene: 7. The CDR3 nucleotides are TGTGCCAGCAGTCCATCGAGGGACAGGGCTGGAAACACCATATATTTT. Translating it yields CASSPSRDRAGNTIYF.

CDR3 in DNA: TGTGCCAGCAGGCGGCAGGTGTCCTCCTACGAGCAGTACTTC. Translation gives CASRRQVSSYEQYF. The chain couples TRBV6-5 to TRBJ2-7; no firm D call. Trimming took off 6 bases at V and 0 bases at J, with 12 bases between the two ends. Germline V gives CDR1 MNHEY, CDR2 SVGAGI. The CDR3 sequence is 14 residues long.

Only one count was recorded for this clone. V is TRBV25-1 and J is TRBJ1-1; 11 bases match TRBD1. With V trimmed by 10 bases and J by 0 bases, 4 bases remained unmatched. The CDR3 covers 14 residues. The germline gives CDR1 MGHDK, CDR2 SYGVNS. The CDR3 loop is CATGDRGVNTEAFF. The CDR3 bases are TGTGCCACCGGGGACAGGGGGGTGAACACTGAAGCTTTCTTT.

The rearrangement uses TRBV7-9 and TRBJ1-2; 7 bases are shared with TRBD1. V lost 4 bases and J lost 7; bases outside the gene matches: 24. Germline values: CDR1 SEHNR, CDR2 FQNEAQ (reference sequence). The CDR3 is made up of 19 amino acids. The CDR3, as DNA: TGTGCCAGCAGCTCAACTAGGGGGACCGGGGACAGTCCAAGGGGTGGCTACACCTTC. Residues: CASSSTRGTGDSPRGGYTF.

This clone was seen a few times. One end of the junction does not line up with germline, which may come from a read error. This chain joins TRBV6-1 and TRBJ2-7; D is uncertain. The germline gives CDR1 MNHNS, CDR2 SASEGT. CDR3 length: 13 residues. DNA for the CDR3: TGTGCCAGCAGTGAAATAGGACGGCCGACGGTCGACTTC. Amino acid sequence: CASSEIGRPTVDF.

The chain couples TRBV10-3 to TRBJ1-5; tentatively, D is TRBD1 (5 bases). The CDR3 is 14 residues long. V was shortened by 0 bases and J by 7 bases, with 10 bases between the two germline ends. Germline values: CDR1 ENHRY, CDR2 SYGVKD. DNA of the CDR3: TGTGCCATCAGTGAGTCGACTCAGGGACAGCCCCAGCATTTT. Its translation is CAISESTQGQPQHF.

The chain carries TRBV18 and TRBJ1-5; a weak D match, TRBD1 (6 bases). The ends were cut back, 5 bases at V and 0 bases at J, with 11 bases in the middle. The length of the CDR3 is 15 residues. CDR1 is KGHSH and CDR2 is LQKENI in the germline V gene. CDR3: CASSSLQGSNQPQHF. DNA of the CDR3: TGTGCCAGCTCAAGCCTACAGGGTAGCAATCAGCCCCAGCATTTT.

J is TRBJ2-7 and V is TRBV10-1; D is ambiguous. V was pared by 0 bases and J by 2 bases, with 11 bases between. This CDR3 has 15 residues. Germline V gene lookup returns CDR1 WNHNN and CDR2 SYGVQD (reference sequence). This CDR3 is CASSESGPLAYEQYF. DNA for the CDR3: TGCGCCAGCAGTGAGTCCGGACCCCTGGCCTACGAGCAGTACTTC.

This rearrangement joins TRBV28 to TRBJ2-3; 7 positions match TRBD2. This CDR3 is built from 15 residues. V dropped 5 bases and J dropped 0; count of bases not matched to a gene: 5. Germline CDR1 reads MDHEN; CDR2 reads SYDVKM. In DNA form, the CDR3 reads TGTGCCAGCAGTGGGGGGGTATCGAGCACAGATACGCAGTATTTT. Its translation: CASSGGVSSTDTQYF. Full variable domain (rest looked up from reference TRBV28 and TRBJ2-3): DVKVTQSSRYLVKRTGEKVFLECVQDMDHENMFWYRQDPGLGLRLIYFSYDVKMKEKGDIPEGYSVSREKKERFSLILESASTNQTSMYLCASSGGVSSTDTQYFGPGTRLTVL.

This clone was detected only a few times. This chain links TRBV4-1 with TRBJ1-2; 7 nucleotides line up with TRBD1. CDR1 is MGHRA, CDR2 YSYEKL, per germline. CDR3 size: 14 residues. Trimming cost V 1 base and J 3 bases; bases outside gene matches: 2. CDR3 sequence: CASSQGTGDYGYTF. The CDR3 region has the DNA TGCGCCAGCAGCCAAGGAACAGGGGACTATGGCTACACCTTC.

This clone was found once. The genes are TRBV9 and TRBJ2-5; perhaps TRBD2 as D (6 bases). The V and J ends lost 4 bases and 1 base respectively, with 14 bases between them. This CDR3 is built from 15 residues. Germline CDR1 is SGDLS and CDR2 is YYNGEE. DNA of the CDR3: TGTGCCAGCAGCCTTCGACTAGGCCTCCAAGAGACCCAGTACTTC. It specifies CASSLRLGLQETQYF.

This chain links TRBV19 with TRBJ1-5; no definite D call. Trimming shortened V by 3 bases and J by 0 bases, and 15 bases separated the two germline ends. The CDR3 contains 17 residues. Germline lookup yields CDR1 LNHDA and CDR2 SQIVND (reference sequence). CDR3 residues: CASSMFSSGNSNQPQHF. The CDR3 DNA follows: TGTGCCAGTAGTATGTTCTCTTCGGGGAATAGCAATCAGCCCCAGCATTTT.

This clone has only one observation. The J gene is TRBJ1-5, the V gene TRBV6-1; D perhaps matches TRBD1 (6 bases). CDR1 is MNHNS, CDR2 SASEGT, per germline. The germline V and J ends were trimmed by 0 bases and 0 bases, with 12 bases remaining between them. There are 17 residues in the CDR3. CDR3 loop: CASSEAHGTLSNQPQHF. In DNA form, the CDR3 reads TGTGCCAGCAGTGAAGCCCACGGGACACTTAGCAATCAGCCCCAGCATTTT.

The rearrangement uses TRBV9 and TRBJ2-3; tentatively, D is TRBD2 (6 bases). CDR1 is SGDLS and CDR2 is YYNGEE in the germline V gene. V was cut by 0 bases and J by 8 bases, with 19 bases left in between. The CDR3 loop spans 16 amino acids. CDR3 sequence (DNA): TGTGCCAGCAGCGTAGCTCCAGGGACTGGAGGAGCTACGCAGTATTTT. The encoded protein is CASSVAPGTGGATQYF.

The chain is built from TRBV9 and TRBJ1-4; D unclear. Trimming left V 0 bases short and J 8 bases short, with 14 bases between. The CDR3 has 15 residues. Germline V gene sequence: CDR1 SGDLS, CDR2 YYNGEE. The DNA for the CDR3 is TGTGCCAGCAGCGTAGAGGCAGGTCTGGGAGAAAAACTGTTTTTT. Its protein product is CASSVEAGLGEKLFF.

The rearrangement uses TRBV11-2 and TRBJ2-1, with D perhaps TRBD2 (5 bases). This CDR3 contains 16 residues. Trimming shortened V by 5 bases and J by 8 bases, and 22 bases separated the two germline ends. Germline CDR1 SGHAT, CDR2 FQNNGV. The CDR3 coding sequence is TGTGCCAGCAGCCGTGGGAACCTGGGGAGAAAGGATGAGCAGTTCTTC. It translates to CASSRGNLGRKDEQFF. Full variable domain (outside the CDR3, taken from reference TRBV11-2 and TRBJ2-1): EAGVAQSPRYKIIEKRQSVAFWCNPISGHATLYWYQQILGQGPKLLIQFQNNGVVDDSQLPKDRFSAERLKGVDSTLKIQPAKLEDSAVYLCASSRGNLGRKDEQFFGPGTRLTVL.

The V gene is TRBV4-1, the J gene TRBJ1-2, with D tentatively TRBD1 (5 bases). From germline, CDR1 is MGHRA and CDR2 YSYEKL. Trimming removed 0 bases at V and 8 bases at J, with 16 bases between. The CDR3 is 15 residues long. The CDR3 coding sequence is TGCGCCAGCAGCCAAGAGCAGGGAAGTTCACTCGGCTACACCTTC. Translation gives CASSQEQGSSLGYTF.

This chain connects TRBV7-2 to TRBJ2-3; D remains ambiguous. This CDR3 comprises 15 residues. The germline gives CDR1 SGHTA, CDR2 FQGNSA. The germline V and J ends were trimmed by 5 bases and 8 bases, with 20 bases remaining between them. This CDR3 reads CASSPRAPPLGTQYF. In DNA, the CDR3 is TGTGCCAGCAGCCCCCGGGCCCCCCCATTGGGTACGCAGTATTTT.

This chain links TRBV4-1 with TRBJ2-2; D possibly corresponds to TRBD1 (5 bases). The CDR3 spans 15 residues. V was trimmed by 8 bases and J by 7 bases, leaving 20 bases between them. Germline-derived CDR1 and CDR2 are MGHRA and YSYEKL. Here the CDR3 reads CASLPRAGQDGELFF. CDR3 nucleotide sequence: TGCGCCAGCCTACCCCGGGCAGGGCAAGACGGGGAGCTGTTTTTT.

The genes are TRBV14 and TRBJ1-1; 9 bases are shared with TRBD1. The CDR3 loop spans 13 amino acids. V shed 7 bases, J shed 6 bases, and the junction held 6 bases outside the gene matches. Germline V gene lookup returns CDR1 SGHDN and CDR2 FVKESK. CDR3 in DNA: TGTGCCAGCACCCTGACAGGGGGAGCTGAAGCTTTCTTT. It codes for CASTLTGGAEAFF.

The chain joins TRBV19 to TRBJ2-7, with 10 bases fitting TRBD2. The CDR3 loop spans 15 amino acids. J was trimmed by 2 bases and V by 4 bases; bases with no gene match: 5. Germline values: CDR1 LNHDA, CDR2 SQIVND (reference sequence). The CDR3 loop reads CASSTGTSVTYEQYF. CDR3 DNA: TGTGCCAGTAGTACCGGGACTAGCGTTACCTACGAGCAGTACTTC.

The chain recombines TRBV4-1 with TRBJ2-2; 14 nucleotides align to TRBD2. Germline V gives CDR1 MGHRA, CDR2 YSYEKL. The CDR3 loop spans 18 amino acids. Losses at the gene ends were 4 bases for V and 4 bases for J; bases not matched to a gene: 8. The CDR3 spells CASSRQTSGGASTGELFF. DNA of the CDR3: TGCGCCAGCAGCCGCCAGACTAGCGGGGGGGCCAGCACCGGGGAGCTGTTTTTT.

The rearrangement links TRBV6-1 to TRBJ2-2; 7 bases map to TRBD1. The trim removed 9 bases at V and 1 base at J, leaving 2 bases unmatched. Germline loops: CDR1 MNHNS, CDR2 SASEGT. This CDR3 has 13 residues. In DNA form, the CDR3 reads TGTGCCAGTGGACAGGTGAACACCGGGGAGCTGTTTTTT. This gives the protein CASGQVNTGELFF.